A selection of T cell receptor beta chains follows, all from one sample in a study of cytomegalovirus exposure and HLA in healthy donors. Clones were read by immunoSEQ multiplex PCR, and TCRdb kept only the in-frame ones, dropping some. The sample shows some 50,000 clones, around 72% of them seen only once. The sample taken for sequencing was PBMCs. The receptors shown here come from a woman in her fifties or sixties in good health and CMV-seropositive. Each CDR3 is given with its conserved first and last residue. Fields, in order: D gene, J gene, clone size, V gene, CDR3 length, CDR3 protein, CDR3 DNA. The D gene is left open where the match is weak. Only some rows state a clone size, as once, few, many or a class for expanded clones.

d_call: .
j_call: TRBJ1-1
clone_size: .
v_call: TRBV6-5
cdr3_length: 15
cdr3_aa: CASSYSSLGGTEAFF
cdr3_nt: TGTGCCAGCAGTTACTCGAGTCTTGGTGGCACTGAAGCTTTCTTT

d_call: .
j_call: TRBJ2-1
clone_size: .
v_call: TRBV2
cdr3_length: 14
cdr3_aa: CASNRDSGYNEQFF
cdr3_nt: TGTGCCAGTAACCGGGATAGTGGATACAATGAGCAGTTCTTC

d_call: .
j_call: TRBJ2-5
clone_size: .
v_call: TRBV7-9
cdr3_length: 12
cdr3_aa: CASSPSGAEQYF
cdr3_nt: TGTGCCAGCAGCCCCTCCGGTGCGGAGCAGTACTTC

d_call: .
j_call: TRBJ2-7
clone_size: .
v_call: TRBV11-1
cdr3_length: 12
cdr3_aa: CASSPGGYEQYF
cdr3_nt: TGTGCCAGCAGCCCCGGCGGCTACGAGCAGTACTTC

d_call: .
j_call: TRBJ1-2
clone_size: few
v_call: TRBV6-6
cdr3_length: 14
cdr3_aa: CASSYSRAADGYTF
cdr3_nt: TGTGCCAGCAGTTACTCAAGGGCAGCGGACGGCTACACCTTC

d_call: TRBD2
j_call: TRBJ2-5
clone_size: .
v_call: TRBV7-2
cdr3_length: 18
cdr3_aa: CASSLKGLAGGTQETQYF
cdr3_nt: TGTGCCAGCAGCTTAAAAGGACTAGCGGGAGGTACACAAGAGACCCAGTACTTC

d_call: TRBD1
j_call: TRBJ2-7
clone_size: .
v_call: TRBV2
cdr3_length: 12
cdr3_aa: CASRRTGYEQYF
cdr3_nt: TGTGCCAGCCGTCGGACAGGCTACGAGCAGTACTTC

d_call: TRBD1
j_call: TRBJ2-7
clone_size: .
v_call: TRBV28
cdr3_length: 15
cdr3_aa: CASSPAGQGPYEQYF
cdr3_nt: TGTGCCAGCAGTCCCGCGGGACAGGGCCCCTACGAGCAGTACTTC

d_call: TRBD2
j_call: TRBJ2-2
clone_size: .
v_call: TRBV27
cdr3_length: 17
cdr3_aa: CASSSRTSGTNTGELFF
cdr3_nt: TGTGCCAGCAGTTCTAGGACTAGCGGGACGAACACCGGGGAGCTGTTTTTT

d_call: .
j_call: TRBJ1-5
clone_size: .
v_call: TRBV7-2
cdr3_length: 13
cdr3_aa: CASGGGYNQPQHF
cdr3_nt: TGTGCCAGCGGGGGGGGATACAATCAGCCCCAGCATTTT

d_call: TRBD2
j_call: TRBJ2-1
clone_size: .
v_call: TRBV9
cdr3_length: 16
cdr3_aa: CASSVSLAGWYNEQFF
cdr3_nt: TGTGCCAGCAGCGTCTCACTAGCGGGGTGGTACAATGAGCAGTTCTTC

d_call: .
j_call: TRBJ2-7
clone_size: .
v_call: TRBV27
cdr3_length: 15
cdr3_aa: CASRVMPTAHYEQYF
cdr3_nt: TGTGCCAGCAGGGTGATGCCGACAGCACACTACGAGCAGTACTTC

d_call: .
j_call: TRBJ2-7
clone_size: .
v_call: TRBV2
cdr3_length: 15
cdr3_aa: CASTIEGERYYEQYF
cdr3_nt: TGTGCCAGCACCATAGAAGGGGAAAGGTACTACGAGCAGTACTTC

d_call: TRBD1
j_call: TRBJ1-2
clone_size: .
v_call: TRBV28
cdr3_length: 19
cdr3_aa: CASSGTPGTATGQVYGYTF
cdr3_nt: TGTGCCAGCAGTGGAACGCCGGGAACCGCCACGGGACAGGTCTATGGCTACACCTTC

d_call: .
j_call: TRBJ2-7
clone_size: .
v_call: TRBV29-1
cdr3_length: 12
cdr3_aa: CSVVTANYEQYF
cdr3_nt: TGCAGCGTTGTGACGGCCAACTACGAGCAGTACTTC

d_call: TRBD2
j_call: TRBJ2-5
clone_size: .
v_call: TRBV4-3
cdr3_length: 20
cdr3_aa: CASSQDLGSGGVSLQETQYF
cdr3_nt: TGCGCCAGCAGCCAAGATTTGGGTAGCGGGGGGGTTAGTCTCCAAGAGACCCAGTACTTC

d_call: TRBD2
j_call: TRBJ2-1
clone_size: .
v_call: TRBV11-2
cdr3_length: 15
cdr3_aa: CASSFSGGSYNEQFF
cdr3_nt: TGTGCCAGCAGCTTCAGCGGGGGTTCCTACAATGAGCAGTTCTTC

d_call: TRBD2
j_call: TRBJ2-1
clone_size: .
v_call: TRBV4-1
cdr3_length: 16
cdr3_aa: CASSQDRGGSYNEQFF
cdr3_nt: TGCGCCAGCAGCCAAGATCGGGGGGGGTCCTACAATGAGCAGTTCTTC

d_call: .
j_call: TRBJ1-4
clone_size: few
v_call: TRBV4-1
cdr3_length: 15
cdr3_aa: CASSQPYSTNEKLFF
cdr3_nt: TGCGCCAGCAGCCAACCTTACTCTACTAATGAAAAACTGTTTTTT

d_call: TRBD1
j_call: TRBJ1-1
clone_size: .
v_call: TRBV2
cdr3_length: 14
cdr3_aa: CASSRDRAATEAFF
cdr3_nt: TGTGCCAGCAGTCGCGACAGGGCGGCCACTGAAGCTTTCTTT

d_call: TRBD2
j_call: TRBJ2-3
clone_size: .
v_call: TRBV7-3
cdr3_length: 16
cdr3_aa: CASSPGLAGTTDTQYF
cdr3_nt: TGTGCCAGCAGCCCTGGGCTAGCGGGCACCACAGATACGCAGTATTTT

d_call: TRBD1
j_call: TRBJ2-2
clone_size: .
v_call: TRBV30
cdr3_length: 14
cdr3_aa: CAWSPGTGPGELFF
cdr3_nt: TGTGCCTGGAGTCCCGGGACAGGGCCCGGGGAGCTGTTTTTT

d_call: .
j_call: TRBJ2-2
clone_size: .
v_call: TRBV28
cdr3_length: 15
cdr3_aa: CASSPVFSNTGELFF
cdr3_nt: TGTGCCAGCTCTCCCGTGTTTTCGAACACCGGGGAGCTGTTTTTT

d_call: TRBD1
j_call: TRBJ1-1
clone_size: .
v_call: TRBV28
cdr3_length: 14
cdr3_aa: CASSPTGGRTEAFF
cdr3_nt: TGTGCCAGCAGTCCGACAGGGGGCAGAACTGAAGCTTTCTTT

d_call: TRBD1
j_call: TRBJ1-2
clone_size: .
v_call: TRBV11-2
cdr3_length: 13
cdr3_aa: CASSAGGAWGYTF
cdr3_nt: TGTGCCAGCAGCGCAGGGGGCGCGTGGGGCTACACCTTC

d_call: TRBD2
j_call: TRBJ2-1
clone_size: few
v_call: TRBV5-3
cdr3_length: 15
cdr3_aa: CARSLGTSGKVEQFF
cdr3_nt: TGTGCCAGAAGCTTGGGGACTAGCGGGAAGGTTGAGCAGTTCTTC

d_call: .
j_call: TRBJ1-1
clone_size: .
v_call: TRBV7-3
cdr3_length: 13
cdr3_aa: CASSSDSYTEAFF
cdr3_nt: TGTGCCAGCAGCTCGGACAGTTACACTGAAGCTTTCTTT

d_call: TRBD2
j_call: TRBJ2-5
clone_size: .
v_call: TRBV7-6
cdr3_length: 15
cdr3_aa: CASSLKAGGLETQYF
cdr3_nt: TGTGCCAGCAGCTTAAAGGCGGGGGGGTTGGAGACCCAGTACTTC

d_call: TRBD1
j_call: TRBJ1-5
clone_size: .
v_call: TRBV19
cdr3_length: 14
cdr3_aa: CASWDRYSNQPQHF
cdr3_nt: TGTGCCAGTTGGGACAGATATAGCAATCAGCCCCAGCATTTT

d_call: .
j_call: TRBJ2-2
clone_size: .
v_call: TRBV5-1
cdr3_length: 15
cdr3_aa: CASSFEGRGTGELFF
cdr3_nt: TGCGCCAGCAGCTTCGAGGGCCGGGGCACCGGGGAGCTGTTTTTT

d_call: TRBD2
j_call: TRBJ2-7
clone_size: .
v_call: TRBV4-2
cdr3_length: 15
cdr3_aa: CASSQEGGGAREQYF
cdr3_nt: TGTGCCAGCAGCCAAGAGGGCGGGGGGGCTAGAGAGCAGTACTTC

d_call: TRBD1
j_call: TRBJ2-1
clone_size: few
v_call: TRBV6-1
cdr3_length: 16
cdr3_aa: CASSGMDRASYNEQFF
cdr3_nt: TGTGCCAGCAGTGGCATGGACAGGGCATCCTACAATGAGCAGTTCTTC

d_call: .
j_call: TRBJ2-7
clone_size: .
v_call: TRBV9
cdr3_length: 15
cdr3_aa: CASSYGGTATYEQYF
cdr3_nt: TGTGCCAGCAGCTACGGCGGGACCGCCACCTACGAGCAGTACTTC

d_call: TRBD1
j_call: TRBJ1-1
clone_size: few
v_call: TRBV5-6
cdr3_length: 14
cdr3_aa: CASNTGTGTGGAFF
cdr3_nt: TGTGCCAGCAACACCGGGACAGGTACGGGAGGAGCTTTCTTT

d_call: .
j_call: TRBJ2-1
clone_size: .
v_call: TRBV13
cdr3_length: 16
cdr3_aa: CASSSRGGKDRNEQFF
cdr3_nt: TGTGCCAGCAGCTCAAGGGGGGGGAAAGATCGTAATGAGCAGTTCTTC

d_call: .
j_call: TRBJ1-4
clone_size: .
v_call: TRBV7-8
cdr3_length: 17
cdr3_aa: CASSLRTPRLTNEKLFF
cdr3_nt: TGTGCCAGCAGCCTACGAACCCCCAGGTTAACTAATGAAAAACTGTTTTTT

d_call: .
j_call: TRBJ2-1
clone_size: .
v_call: TRBV2
cdr3_length: 15
cdr3_aa: CASSEYRQGRNEQFF
cdr3_nt: TGTGCCAGCAGTGAATACCGCCAGGGTCGGAATGAGCAGTTCTTC

d_call: .
j_call: TRBJ2-2
clone_size: .
v_call: TRBV7-2
cdr3_length: 14
cdr3_aa: CASSLDTGARELFF
cdr3_nt: TGTGCCAGCAGCTTAGACACTGGAGCGCGGGAGCTGTTTTTT

d_call: TRBD1
j_call: TRBJ2-7
clone_size: few
v_call: TRBV11-2
cdr3_length: 16
cdr3_aa: CASSLAPGQASYEQYF
cdr3_nt: TGTGCCAGCAGCTTAGCGCCAGGACAGGCGTCCTACGAGCAGTACTTC

d_call: TRBD2
j_call: TRBJ2-7
clone_size: once
v_call: TRBV19
cdr3_length: 13
cdr3_aa: CASSIGGFNEQYF
cdr3_nt: TGTGCCAGTAGTATCGGGGGGTTCAACGAGCAGTACTTC

d_call: TRBD2
j_call: TRBJ2-2
clone_size: .
v_call: TRBV27
cdr3_length: 16
cdr3_aa: CASSSLGLAGAGELFF
cdr3_nt: TGTGCCAGCAGTTCCCTCGGACTAGCGGGAGCCGGGGAGCTGTTTTTT

d_call: .
j_call: TRBJ2-3
clone_size: .
v_call: TRBV7-8
cdr3_length: 15
cdr3_aa: CASSLQGTSGGTQYF
cdr3_nt: TGTGCCAGCAGCTTACAAGGCACAAGCGGTGGTACGCAGTATTTT

d_call: .
j_call: TRBJ2-1
clone_size: .
v_call: TRBV11-2
cdr3_length: 15
cdr3_aa: CASSLVPYRYNEQFF
cdr3_nt: TGTGCCAGCAGCTTAGTTCCCTACCGCTACAATGAGCAGTTCTTC

d_call: .
j_call: TRBJ1-5
clone_size: few
v_call: TRBV7-9
cdr3_length: 14
cdr3_aa: CASSLEAMNQPQHF
cdr3_nt: TGTGCCAGCAGCTTGGAGGCTATGAACCAGCCCCAGCATTTT

d_call: TRBD1
j_call: TRBJ2-7
clone_size: .
v_call: TRBV18
cdr3_length: 15
cdr3_aa: CASSPVGTGGHEQYF
cdr3_nt: TGTGCCAGCTCACCTGTCGGGACAGGGGGCCACGAGCAGTACTTC

d_call: TRBD2
j_call: TRBJ2-5
clone_size: .
v_call: TRBV7-2
cdr3_length: 18
cdr3_aa: CASSPQLAGATGAETQYF
cdr3_nt: TGTGCCAGCAGTCCACAACTAGCGGGGGCTACCGGGGCAGAGACCCAGTACTTC

d_call: .
j_call: TRBJ2-6
clone_size: .
v_call: TRBV4-3
cdr3_length: 19
cdr3_aa: CASSQENGVYFSGANVLTF
cdr3_nt: TGCGCCAGCAGCCAAGAAAACGGGGTTTATTTCTCTGGGGCCAACGTCCTGACTTTC

d_call: .
j_call: TRBJ2-3
clone_size: .
v_call: TRBV6-1
cdr3_length: 18
cdr3_aa: CASSEHRGRRSGTDTQYF
cdr3_nt: TGTGCCAGCAGTGAACATAGGGGCCGAAGATCTGGCACAGATACGCAGTATTTT